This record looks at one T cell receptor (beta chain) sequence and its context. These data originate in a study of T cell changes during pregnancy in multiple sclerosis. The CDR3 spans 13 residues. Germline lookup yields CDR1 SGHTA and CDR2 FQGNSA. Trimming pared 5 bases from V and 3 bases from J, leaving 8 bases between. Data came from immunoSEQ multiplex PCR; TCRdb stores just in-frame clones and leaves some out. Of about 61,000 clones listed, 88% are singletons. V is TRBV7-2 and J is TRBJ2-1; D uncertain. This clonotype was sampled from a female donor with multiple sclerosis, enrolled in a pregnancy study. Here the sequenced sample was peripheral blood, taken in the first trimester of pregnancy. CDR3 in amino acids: CASSVDGYNEQFF. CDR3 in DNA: TGTGCCAGCAGCGTAGACGGCTACAATGAGCAGTTCTTC.